This T cell receptor beta chain is from a study of OX40 agonist ivuxolimab in advanced cancers. Germline values: CDR1 LNHDA, CDR2 SQIVND (reference sequence). Trimming removed 6 bases from V and 6 bases from J; junction bases left unmatched: 12. CDR3 length equals 16 residues. This clone has a handful of counts. Using immunoSEQ multiplex PCR, the repertoire was profiled, and TCRdb retains in-frame clones only, with some absent. The data hold 70,000 to 85,000 clones, with about 86% observed a single time. This receptor was obtained from an adult with an advanced solid tumor such as melanoma, head and neck, liver or kidney cancer. This sample comprised CD4+ or CD8+ T cells sorted from blood, obtained in a trial of the OX40 agonist ivuxolimab. The chain employs TRBV19 and TRBJ2-4, with 9 bases that match TRBD2. The DNA for the CDR3 is TGTGCCAGTAGCCCGACCATGCTAGCGGGATCAAACATTCAGTACTTC. Translating it yields CASSPTMLAGSNIQYF.